The clone carrying this T cell receptor (beta chain) was seen many times. Its antigen is unidentified. V lost 4 bases to trimming and J lost 6 bases, with 10 bases between them. Germline assignment: CDR1 SGHTA and CDR2 FQGNSA. The CDR3 covers 13 residues. This entry is derived from a study of T cell repertoires in cytomegalovirus infection. On the study more broadly: It was recently identified HLA-C-restricted and well-studied HLA-B-restricted CMV epitopes that the study used. Public TCR beta signatures marked donors with CMV infection and the matching HLA. Study-wide findings and caveats: The ex vivo response showed dominance by HLA-C-restricted CMV-specific TCR beta clonotypes.

In TCRdb, the reads were re-called with MiXCR into one record per CDR3 protein. This sample has about 700,000 distinct CDR3 sequences; about 30% occur once, and the top ten carry about 18%. The V gene is TRBV7-2, the J gene TRBJ2-1, with D uncertain. The source was cultured PBMCs, collected from culture after CMV antigen stimulation. The source of this sequence is a human donor in good health (CMV status not recorded). Some clones in this sample may be carry-over from other donors' samples. CDR3 bases: TGTGCCAGCAGCTCCCCTGTTGGCAATGAGCAGTTCTTC. This translates into CASSSPVGNEQFF. The full variable domain, with the rest looked up from reference TRBV7-2 and TRBJ2-1, is GAGVSQSPSNKVTEKGKDVELRCDPISGHTALYWYRQSLGQGLEFLIYFQGNSAPDKSGLPSDRFSAERTGGSVSTLTIQRTQQEDSAVYLCASSSPVGNEQFFGPGTRLTVL.